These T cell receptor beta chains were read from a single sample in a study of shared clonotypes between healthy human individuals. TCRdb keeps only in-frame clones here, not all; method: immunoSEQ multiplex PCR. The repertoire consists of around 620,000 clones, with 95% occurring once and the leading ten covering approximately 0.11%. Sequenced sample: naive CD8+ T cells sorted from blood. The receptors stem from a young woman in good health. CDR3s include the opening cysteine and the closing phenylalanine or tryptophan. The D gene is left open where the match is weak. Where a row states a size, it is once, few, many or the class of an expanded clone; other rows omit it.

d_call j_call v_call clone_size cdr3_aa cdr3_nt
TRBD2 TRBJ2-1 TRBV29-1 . CSAAGLHVTRHYNEQFF TGCAGCGCGGCGGGACTACACGTTACAAGACACTACAATGAGCAGTTCTTC
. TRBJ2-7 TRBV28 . CASSLALHKYCEQYF TGTGCCAGCAGTTTAGCCCTGCATAAGTATTGCGAGCAGTACTTC
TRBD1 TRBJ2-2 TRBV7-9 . CASSLGPGQAYTGELFF TGTGCCAGCAGCTTAGGACCGGGACAGGCTTACACCGGGGAGCTGTTTTTT
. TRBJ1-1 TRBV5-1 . CASSFSKMNTEAFF TGCGCCAGCAGCTTCTCGAAAATGAACACTGAAGCTTTCTTT
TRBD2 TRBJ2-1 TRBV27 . CASSLSSGSWEFF TGTGCCAGCAGTTTATCGAGCGGGAGCTGGGAGTTCTTC
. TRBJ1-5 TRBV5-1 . CASSPRRSPPQHF TGCGCCAGCAGCCCGCGGAGGTCCCCGCCCCAGCATTTT
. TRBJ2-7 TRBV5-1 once CASSLSALQYF TGCGCCAGCAGCTTGTCCGCGCTTCAGTACTTC
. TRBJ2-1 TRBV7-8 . CASSLRSSHPVNEQFF TGTGCCAGCAGCTTAAGGTCTAGCCACCCTGTGAATGAGCAGTTCTTC
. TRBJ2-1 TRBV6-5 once CARDLEGADEQFF TGTGCCAGGGATTTGGAGGGAGCGGATGAGCAGTTCTTC
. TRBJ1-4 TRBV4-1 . CASSQESRTYNEKLFF TGCGCCAGCAGCCAAGAGTCTAGGACCTATAATGAAAAACTGTTTTTT
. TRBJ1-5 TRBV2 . CASSEVAGVNQPQHF TGTGCCAGCAGTGAAGTGGCCGGTGTCAATCAGCCCCAGCATTTT
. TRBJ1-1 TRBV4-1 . CASSHGPLGGNTEAFF TGCGCCAGCAGCCACGGGCCCTTGGGGGGGAACACTGAAGCTTTCTTT